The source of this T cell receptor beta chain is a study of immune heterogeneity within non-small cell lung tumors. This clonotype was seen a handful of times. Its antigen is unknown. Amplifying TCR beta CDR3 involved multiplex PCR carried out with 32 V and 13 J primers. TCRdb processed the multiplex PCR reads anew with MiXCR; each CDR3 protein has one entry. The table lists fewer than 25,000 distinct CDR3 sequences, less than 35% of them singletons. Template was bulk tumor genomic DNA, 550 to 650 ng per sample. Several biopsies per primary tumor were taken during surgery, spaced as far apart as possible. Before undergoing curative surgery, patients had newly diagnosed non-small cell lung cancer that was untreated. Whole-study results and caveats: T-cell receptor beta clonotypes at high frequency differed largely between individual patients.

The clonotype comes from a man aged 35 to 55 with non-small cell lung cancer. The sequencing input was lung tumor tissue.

The CDR3 region has the DNA TGTGCCATCAGCGGGGATGACGACCCAGGCTACACCTTC. Translation: CAISGDDDPGYTF. The genes are TRBV10-3 and TRBJ1-2, with no clear D. The CDR3 has 13 residues. From germline, CDR1 is ENHRY and CDR2 SYGVKD. V shed 6 bases and J shed 8 bases, with 16 bases lying between them.